The clone carrying this TCR beta chain appeared a few times. This record belongs to a study of T-cell reconstitution after alpha-beta-depleted transplantation in children. Germline V CDR1 and CDR2: SGHDT, YYEEEE. The V and J ends lost 2 bases and 1 base, in that order; junction bases with no gene match: 10. This CDR3 has 18 residues. A library of TCRbeta sequences, prepared with unique molecular identifiers, was generated. TCRdb re-analysed the PCR reads in MiXCR, keeping a single row per CDR3 protein. The table shows about 600,000 distinct CDR3 sequences, with about 10% occurring only once. This sequence joins TRBV5-6 and TRBJ1-5, with 9 bases lining up with TRBD1. The sequence came from a human donor who donated a stem cell graft to a child with acute myeloid leukemia. The specimen comprised PBMCs from the stem cell graft donor, sampled from the stem cell graft. The CDR3 region is CASSFVGDRGGSNQPQHF. CDR3 in DNA: TGTGCCAGCAGCTTTGTCGGTGACAGGGGGGGGAGCAATCAGCCCCAGCATTTT.